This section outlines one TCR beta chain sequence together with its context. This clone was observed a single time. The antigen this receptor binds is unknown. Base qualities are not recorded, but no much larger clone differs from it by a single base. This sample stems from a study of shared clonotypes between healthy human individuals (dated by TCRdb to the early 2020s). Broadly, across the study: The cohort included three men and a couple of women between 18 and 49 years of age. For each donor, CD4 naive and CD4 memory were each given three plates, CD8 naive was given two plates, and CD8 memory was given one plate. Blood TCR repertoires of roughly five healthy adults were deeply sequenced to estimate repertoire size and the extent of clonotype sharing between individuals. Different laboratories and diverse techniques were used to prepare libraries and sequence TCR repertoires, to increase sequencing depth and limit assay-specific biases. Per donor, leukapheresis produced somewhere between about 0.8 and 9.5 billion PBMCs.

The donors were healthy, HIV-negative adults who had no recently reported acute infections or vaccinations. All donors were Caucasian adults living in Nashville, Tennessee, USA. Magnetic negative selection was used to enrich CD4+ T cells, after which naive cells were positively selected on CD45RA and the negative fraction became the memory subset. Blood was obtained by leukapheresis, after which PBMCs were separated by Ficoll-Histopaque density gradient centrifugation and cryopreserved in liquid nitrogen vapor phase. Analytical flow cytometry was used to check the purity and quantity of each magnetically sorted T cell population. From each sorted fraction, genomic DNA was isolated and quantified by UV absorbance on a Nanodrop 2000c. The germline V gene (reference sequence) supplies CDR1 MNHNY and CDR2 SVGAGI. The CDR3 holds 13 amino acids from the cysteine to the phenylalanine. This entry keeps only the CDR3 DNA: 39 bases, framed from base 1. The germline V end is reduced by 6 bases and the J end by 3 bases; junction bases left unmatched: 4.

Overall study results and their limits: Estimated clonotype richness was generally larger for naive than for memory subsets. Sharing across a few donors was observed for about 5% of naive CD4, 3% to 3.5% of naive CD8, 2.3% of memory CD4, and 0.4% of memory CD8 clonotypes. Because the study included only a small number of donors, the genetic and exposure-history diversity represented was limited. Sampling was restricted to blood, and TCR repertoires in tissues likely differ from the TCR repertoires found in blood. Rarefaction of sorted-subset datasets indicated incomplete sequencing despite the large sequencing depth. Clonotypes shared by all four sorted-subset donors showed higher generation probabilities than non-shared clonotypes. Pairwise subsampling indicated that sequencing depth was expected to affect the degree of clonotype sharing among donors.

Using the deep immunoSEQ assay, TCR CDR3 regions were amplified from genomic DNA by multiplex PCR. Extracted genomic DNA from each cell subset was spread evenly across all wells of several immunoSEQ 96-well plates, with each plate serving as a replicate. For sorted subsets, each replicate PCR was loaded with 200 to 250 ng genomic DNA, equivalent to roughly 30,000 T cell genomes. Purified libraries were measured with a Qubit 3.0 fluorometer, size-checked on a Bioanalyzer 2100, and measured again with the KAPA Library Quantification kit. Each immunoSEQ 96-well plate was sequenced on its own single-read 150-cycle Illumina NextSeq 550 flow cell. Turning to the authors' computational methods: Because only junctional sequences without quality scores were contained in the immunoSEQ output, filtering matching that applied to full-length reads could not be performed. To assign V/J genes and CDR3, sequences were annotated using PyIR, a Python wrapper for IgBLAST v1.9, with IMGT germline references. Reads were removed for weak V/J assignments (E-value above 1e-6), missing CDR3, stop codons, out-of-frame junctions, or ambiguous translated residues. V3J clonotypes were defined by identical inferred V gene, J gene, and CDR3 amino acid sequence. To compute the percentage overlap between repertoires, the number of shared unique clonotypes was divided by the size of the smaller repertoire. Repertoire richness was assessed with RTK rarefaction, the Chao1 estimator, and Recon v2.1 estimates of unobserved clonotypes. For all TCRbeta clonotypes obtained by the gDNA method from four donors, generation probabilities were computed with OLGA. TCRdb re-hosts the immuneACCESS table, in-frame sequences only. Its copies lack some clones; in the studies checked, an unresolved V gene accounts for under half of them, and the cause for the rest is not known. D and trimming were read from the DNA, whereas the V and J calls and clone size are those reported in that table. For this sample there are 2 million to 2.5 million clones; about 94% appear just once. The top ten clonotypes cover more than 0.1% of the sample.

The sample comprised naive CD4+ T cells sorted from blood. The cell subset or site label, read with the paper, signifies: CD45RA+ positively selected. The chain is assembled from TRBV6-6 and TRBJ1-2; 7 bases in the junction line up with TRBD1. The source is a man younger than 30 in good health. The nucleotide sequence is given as TGTGCCAGCAGCCAACAGGGGCACTATGGCTACACCTTC. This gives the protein CASSQQGHYGYTF.